Below, 3 T cell receptor beta chains from the same sample are listed, as sequenced in a study of T cell repertoires in cytomegalovirus infection. Each CDR3 protein gets one entry after TCRdb re-called the reads with MiXCR. The sample has about 340,000 distinct CDR3 sequences, almost 30% seen once. The antigens of these receptors remain unknown. The source was cultured PBMCs, collected from culture after CMV antigen stimulation. The receptors were sampled from a human donor in good health (CMV status not recorded). Some clones in this sample may be carry-over from other donors' samples.

V and J are TRBV12-3 or TRBV12-4 and TRBJ2-7; D unclear. The CDR3 extends over 14 amino acids. Trimming took 6 bases from V and 7 from J, leaving 19 bases between them. CDR3 protein: CASSPRTGLWEQYF. In DNA form, the CDR3 reads TGTGCCAGCAGCCCCAGGACCGGGTTATGGGAGCAGTACTTC.

This clonotype was seen more than once but under ten times. The chain recombines TRBV6-5 with TRBJ2-7; weak D call: TRBD1 (6 bases). The V gene lost 0 bases and the J gene lost 0 bases, with 9 bases spanning the gap. Germline-derived CDR1 and CDR2 are MNHEY and SVGAGI. There are 15 residues in the CDR3. The CDR3 loop is CASSYSGTSSYEQYF. The CDR3 DNA follows: TGTGCCAGCAGTTACTCCGGGACAAGCTCCTACGAGCAGTACTTC.

Many counts were recorded for this clonotype. The V call is TRBV20-1, the J call TRBJ2-3, with D hard to call. The CDR3 runs 12 residues. Germline V gene sequence: CDR1 DFQATT, CDR2 SNEGSKA (reference sequence). V dropped 0 bases and J dropped 7 bases, with 8 bases sitting between them. CDR3 coding DNA: TGCAGTGCTAGAGAAGGGCTTTATACGCAGTATTTT. This codes for CSAREGLYTQYF.